This T cell receptor beta chain originates from a study of blood T cell repertoires in COVID-19. CDR3 length: 15 amino acids. A Seattle source enrolled patients during active infection and followed them longitudinally. Profiling relied on immunoSEQ multiplex PCR, and the TCRdb table lists in-frame clones only, not all of them. The sample includes 90,000 to 100,000 clones, 70% to 90% seen only once; the top ten take around 2.9%. Material for sequencing was peripheral blood. V usage is TRBV12-2 and J usage is TRBJ2-7; the table's D gene call, TRBD2, was not cross checked with the DNA. TRBV12-2 is described as a pseudogene. The receptor comes from a man aged 50 to 60 with COVID-19, enrolled during active disease. CDR3 bases: TGTGCAAGTCGCTTAGAAGGGAGGGGACCCTACGAGCAGTACTTC. Amino acids: CASRLEGRGPYEQYF.